Following are 32 T cell receptor beta chains from one sample sequenced in a study of OX40 agonist ivuxolimab in advanced cancers. Sequencing was performed with immunoSEQ multiplex PCR; in TCRdb, only in-frame clones are kept and a portion is missing. The data hold tens of thousands of clones, with more than 80% observed a single time. The sample was CD4+ or CD8+ T cells sorted from blood, taken in a trial of the OX40 agonist ivuxolimab. These receptors were obtained from an adult with an advanced solid tumor such as melanoma, head and neck, liver or kidney cancer.

This clone appeared once. Other DNA sequences in this sample translate to the same CDR3. CDR3 amino acids: CASSIDGEDTQYF. In nucleotides, the CDR3 is TGTGCCAGTAGTATTGATGGGGAAGATACGCAGTATTTT. The J gene is TRBJ2-3, the V gene TRBV19; unclear D gene. Trimming stripped 3 bases from V and 5 bases from J, with 9 bases between. CDR1 and CDR2 (germline): LNHDA, SQIVND (reference sequence). The CDR3 has 13 residues. Filled out from reference TRBV19 and TRBJ2-3, the complete variable domain reads DGGITQSPKYLFRKEGQNVTLSCEQNLNHDAMYWYRQDPGQGLRLIYYSQIVNDFQKGDIAEGYSVSREKKESFPLTVTSAQKNPTAFYLCASSIDGEDTQYFGPGTRLTVL.

This clone occurred a few times. This chain uses TRBV27 with TRBJ2-7, with D maybe TRBD1 (5 bases). Germline values: CDR1 MNHEY, CDR2 SMNVEV (reference sequence). The CDR3 extends over 13 amino acids. Trimming left V 5 bases short and J 0 bases short, with 8 bases between. This CDR3 is CASSETVSYEQYF. CDR3 coding DNA: TGTGCCAGCAGTGAGACAGTCTCCTACGAGCAGTACTTC.

The chain recombines TRBV2 with TRBJ2-7, with 9 positions matching TRBD1. Germline V gene sequence: CDR1 SNHLY, CDR2 FYNNEI. Losses at the gene ends were 6 bases for V and 4 bases for J; bases not matched to a gene: 7. This CDR3 has 14 amino acids. The CDR3, as DNA: TGTGCCAGCAGGTGGGGACAGGGAACGTACGAGCAGTACTTC. Amino acid sequence: CASRWGQGTYEQYF.

The chain joins TRBV27 to TRBJ2-7; 9 bases map to TRBD2. Per germline, CDR1 MNHEY and CDR2 SMNVEV (reference sequence). V dropped 5 bases and J dropped 10; count of bases not matched to a gene: 3. This CDR3 comprises 11 residues. CDR3 sequence: CASSIAGDQYF. The CDR3 DNA reads TGTGCCAGCAGTATAGCGGGAGACCAGTACTTC.

CDR3 sequence (DNA): TGTGCCAGCAGCGCGTCTAGCGGGGGGACCTACAATGAGCAGTTCTTC. As protein: CASSASSGGTYNEQFF. The rearrangement joins TRBV7-9 to TRBJ2-1; 11 bases line up with TRBD2. Germline trimming cut 5 bases from V and 2 bases from J; bases unmatched to any gene: 5. Germline V gene lookup returns CDR1 SEHNR and CDR2 FQNEAQ (reference sequence). The CDR3 loop spans 16 amino acids. Supplemented by reference TRBV7-9 and TRBJ2-1, the full variable domain reads DTGVSQNPRHKITKRGQNVTFRCDPISEHNRLYWYRQTLGQGPEFLTYFQNEAQLEKSRLLSDRFSAERPKGSFSTLEIQRTEQGDSAMYLCASSASSGGTYNEQFFGPGTRLTVL.

The genes are TRBV7-9 and TRBJ2-7; tentatively, D is TRBD1 (5 bases). Between the trimmed V and J ends, which lost 5 bases and 4 bases, there was a span of 15 bases. Looked up from germline, CDR1 is SEHNR and CDR2 is FQNEAQ (reference sequence). This CDR3 has 14 residues. This CDR3 is CASSQPREGYEQYF. In DNA form, the CDR3 reads TGTGCCAGCAGCCAGCCCAGGGAAGGATACGAGCAGTACTTC.

J is TRBJ2-3 and V is TRBV7-3; 9 bases agree with TRBD1. The V gene's germline CDR1 is SGHTA and CDR2 FQGTGA. The CDR3 contains 19 residues. Trimming cost V 5 bases and J 1 base; bases outside gene matches: 16. Here the CDR3 reads CASSPLPTGTGFGTDTQYF. CDR3 coding DNA: TGTGCCAGCAGCCCGCTCCCTACCGGGACAGGGTTTGGCACAGATACGCAGTATTTT. Filled out from reference TRBV7-3 and TRBJ2-3, the complete variable domain reads GAGVSQTPSNKVTEKGKYVELRCDPISGHTALYWYRQSLGQGPEFLIYFQGTGAADDSGLPNDRFFAVRPEGSVSTLKIQRTERGDSAVYLCASSPLPTGTGFGTDTQYFGPGTRLTVL.

The chain recombines TRBV27 with TRBJ1-5; D might be TRBD1 (5 bases). Germline CDR1 reads MNHEY; CDR2 reads SMNVEV (reference sequence). The V and J ends lost 7 bases and 5 bases respectively, with 15 bases between them. The CDR3 is made up of 14 amino acids. CDR3 loop: CASTQGGAHQPQHF. CDR3 nucleotide sequence: TGTGCCAGCACCCAGGGTGGAGCACATCAGCCCCAGCATTTT.

The genes are TRBV27 and TRBJ2-5, with D perhaps TRBD1 or TRBD2 (6 bases each). Trimming left V 5 bases short and J 4 bases short, with 20 bases between. Germline V lookup: CDR1 MNHEY, CDR2 SMNVEV (reference sequence). This CDR3 comprises 16 residues. CDR3 sequence (DNA): TGTGCCAGCAGTAAAGGGGGGAGTTTTAGGAGAGAGACCCAGTACTTC. It yields the protein CASSKGGSFRRETQYF.

V and J are TRBV7-9 and TRBJ2-1; tentatively, D is TRBD1 (5 bases). In germline, CDR1 is SEHNR, CDR2 FQNEAQ (reference sequence). The CDR3 covers 12 residues. The V end lost 5 bases, the J end lost 6 bases, and 8 bases lay between the germline ends. The CDR3 bases are TGTGCCAGCAGCCTAGGGGTCAATGAGCAGTTCTTC. The encoded protein is CASSLGVNEQFF.

The table lists this clone with a count of one. A read error may account for a junction end that differs from germline. V is TRBV4-1 and J is TRBJ2-1; the D is unclear. This CDR3 comprises 11 residues. From germline, CDR1 is MGHRA and CDR2 YSYEKL. In DNA form, the CDR3 reads TGCGCCAGCACCCAAAACCATGAGCAGTTCTTC. As protein: CASTQNHEQFF.

This chain links TRBV27 with TRBJ1-1; D perhaps matches TRBD1 (6 bases). CDR1 and CDR2 from the germline V gene are MNHEY and SMNVEV (reference sequence). The CDR3 totals 15 residues. V lost 5 bases, J lost 3 bases, and 16 bases lay in between. In DNA form, the CDR3 reads TGTGCCAGCAGTATTTCAGGGGAGGGGTACACTGAAGCTTTCTTT. Translation gives CASSISGEGYTEAFF.

CDR3 DNA sequence: TGTGCCAGCACCTCCGGGCCGATAGACAATGAGCAGTTCTTC. This gives the protein CASTSGPIDNEQFF. This chain connects TRBV6-5 to TRBJ2-1; D unclear. Trimming shortened V by 7 bases and J by 5 bases, and 15 bases separated the two germline ends. Germline assignment: CDR1 MNHEY and CDR2 SVGAGI. The CDR3 is made up of 14 amino acids.

The CDR3, as DNA: TGTGCCAGCAGCGTAGTCCCAGGGGATGACTATGGCTACACCTTC. It specifies CASSVVPGDDYGYTF. This chain uses TRBV9 with TRBJ1-2; TRBD1 is a possible D gene (6 bases). Germline assignment: CDR1 SGDLS and CDR2 YYNGEE. The CDR3 extends over 15 amino acids. V was cut by 0 bases and J by 3 bases, with 12 bases left in between. Combining the CDR3 with reference TRBV9 and TRBJ1-2 gives the whole variable domain DSGVTQTPKHLITATGQRVTLRCSPRSGDLSVYWYQQSLDQGLQFLIQYYNGEERAKGNILERFSAQQFPDLHSELNLSSLELGDSALYFCASSVVPGDDYGYTFGSGTRLTVV.

The chain uses TRBV25-1 and TRBJ1-6; D gene uncertain. Between the trimmed V and J ends, which lost 5 bases and 0 bases, there was a span of 8 bases. The germline V gene encodes CDR1 MGHDK and CDR2 SYGVNS. CDR3 length: 15 residues. The CDR3 coding sequence is TGTGCCAGCAGTACAACGAGCTCCTATAATTCACCCCTCCACTTT. The encoded protein is CASSTTSSYNSPLHF. Full variable domain (missing parts from reference TRBV25-1 and TRBJ1-6): EADIYQTPRYLVIGTGKKITLECSQTMGHDKMYWYQQDPGMELHLIHYSYGVNSTEKGDLSSESTVSRIRTEHFPLTLESARPSHTSQYLCASSTTSSYNSPLHFGNGTRLTVT.

The chain couples TRBV27 to TRBJ2-7; perhaps TRBD1 as D (6 bases). Germline V lookup: CDR1 MNHEY, CDR2 SMNVEV (reference sequence). There are 12 residues in the CDR3. Trimming shortened V by 2 bases and J by 7 bases, and 9 bases separated the two germline ends. The CDR3 bases are TGTGCCAGCAGTTTAACAGGGAGAGAGCAGTACTTC. This sequence encodes CASSLTGREQYF.

The chain employs TRBV19 and TRBJ1-5, with a possible D match to TRBD1 (5 bases). V dropped 7 bases and J dropped 7 bases, with 20 bases sitting between them. The CDR3 length is 15 residues. Looked up from germline, CDR1 is LNHDA and CDR2 is SQIVND (reference sequence). CDR3 bases: TGTGCCAGTACTACACGATCAGGGACGAGGCAGCCCCAGCATTTT. Its translation: CASTTRSGTRQPQHF.

This clone occurred a few times. The V call is TRBV7-6, the J call TRBJ2-7; tentatively, D is TRBD1 (5 bases). Germline CDR1 and CDR2: SGHVS and FNYEAQ. The CDR3 runs to 14 residues. The ends were cut back, 1 base at V and 3 bases at J, with 10 bases in the middle. Here the CDR3 DNA reads TGTGCCAGCAGCTTAGAGGCAGGGCACTACGAGCAGTACTTC. Protein sequence: CASSLEAGHYEQYF.

The chain carries TRBV27 and TRBJ2-7; 9 nucleotides line up with TRBD1. J was trimmed by 5 bases and V by 5 bases; bases with no gene match: 4. Germline loops: CDR1 MNHEY, CDR2 SMNVEV (reference sequence). This CDR3 region has 13 residues. CDR3 DNA sequence: TGTGCCAGCAGTCCGACAGGGGGAAACGAGCAGTACTTC. Protein sequence: CASSPTGGNEQYF.

The chain uses TRBV7-9 and TRBJ2-1; the D gene is possibly TRBD1 (6 bases). Germline assignment: CDR1 SEHNR and CDR2 FQNEAQ (reference sequence). The CDR3 has 12 residues. Trimming left V 5 bases short and J 7 bases short, with 9 bases between. The CDR3 reads CASSPTGNEQFF. CDR3 bases: TGTGCCAGCAGCCCGACAGGAAATGAGCAGTTCTTC.

The gene calls are TRBV11-2 and TRBJ1-3, with D possibly being TRBD1 (6 bases). The V gene lost 5 bases and the J gene lost 0 bases, with 11 bases spanning the gap. CDR1 is SGHAT, CDR2 FQNNGV, per germline. The CDR3 spans 15 residues. CDR3 nucleotide sequence: TGTGCCAGCAGCACAGGGTTCCTCTCTGGAAACACCATATATTTT. Its translation: CASSTGFLSGNTIYF. The full variable domain, its missing parts supplied by reference TRBV11-2 and TRBJ1-3, is EAGVAQSPRYKIIEKRQSVAFWCNPISGHATLYWYQQILGQGPKLLIQFQNNGVVDDSQLPKDRFSAERLKGVDSTLKIQPAKLEDSAVYLCASSTGFLSGNTIYFGEGSWLTVV.

This chain links TRBV7-2 with TRBJ2-5, with TRBD1 matching over 8 bases. Per the germline V gene, CDR1 is SGHTA and CDR2 is FQGNSA. With 5 bases clipped from V and 5 bases from J, the junction kept 10 bases outside the gene matches. The CDR3 runs 15 residues. CDR3 bases: TGTGCCAGCAGCGGGGCTCCAGGGGGCGCCGAGACCCAGTACTTC. Translation: CASSGAPGGAETQYF.

V gene TRBV27 combines with J gene TRBJ2-7, with 9 nucleotides matching TRBD1. There are 14 residues in the CDR3. Germline CDR1 and CDR2: MNHEY and SMNVEV (reference sequence). V dropped 2 bases and J dropped 4; count of bases not matched to a gene: 3. CDR3 coding DNA: TGTGCCAGCAGTTTACGGACAGGGGCGTACGAGCAGTACTTC. The encoded protein is CASSLRTGAYEQYF.

This clone came up a few times. The chain recombines TRBV7-9 with TRBJ2-7; D unresolved. Germline V gene lookup returns CDR1 SEHNR and CDR2 FQNEAQ (reference sequence). The CDR3 has 16 amino acids. V was trimmed by 3 bases and J by 0 bases, leaving 15 bases between them. The CDR3 here is CASSFSLSSSSYEQYF. The CDR3 coding sequence is TGTGCCAGCAGCTTCAGTCTGTCCTCGAGCTCCTACGAGCAGTACTTC.

This sequence joins TRBV7-9 and TRBJ2-7; a weak D match, TRBD2 (6 bases). The germline V gene encodes CDR1 SEHNR and CDR2 FQNEAQ (reference sequence). The CDR3 sequence is 16 residues long. Trimming cost V 5 bases and J 3 bases, with 20 bases left between them. CDR3 DNA sequence: TGTGCCAGCAGCGCCGGGGAGGCGGTAACTTTCTACGAGCAGTACTTC. Translating gives CASSAGEAVTFYEQYF.

The V gene is TRBV6-1, the J gene TRBJ2-1; the match to TRBD2 covers 7 bases. The CDR3 sequence is 12 residues long. Trimming cost V 2 bases and J 15 bases; bases outside gene matches: 7. Germline CDR1 and CDR2: MNHNS and SASEGT. CDR3 coding DNA: TGTGCCAGCAGTGAATGGCTAGCGGTGTTGTTCTTC. As protein: CASSEWLAVLFF.

The chain employs TRBV4-1 and TRBJ2-7; D possibly corresponds to TRBD2 (5 bases). V lost 0 bases and J 8 bases, leaving 11 bases between the germline ends. This CDR3 is 13 amino acids long. From germline, CDR1 is MGHRA and CDR2 YSYEKL. CDR3 in amino acids: CASSQDRGFQQYF. Written as DNA, the CDR3 is TGCGCCAGCAGCCAAGATAGAGGGTTCCAGCAGTACTTC.

The chain links TRBV18 to TRBJ2-5, with D possibly matching TRBD1 (5 bases). Per germline, CDR1 KGHSH and CDR2 LQKENI. V shed 3 bases and J shed 6 bases, with 11 bases lying between them. The CDR3 has 13 residues. CDR3 nucleotides: TGTGCCAGCTCACCCCAGGGTTTTAAGACCCAGTACTTC. Its translation is CASSPQGFKTQYF.

This chain links TRBV4-1 with TRBJ2-3; tentatively, D is TRBD2 (6 bases). Trimming removed 0 bases at V and 8 bases at J, with 9 bases between. CDR1 is MGHRA, CDR2 YSYEKL, per germline. There are 13 residues in the CDR3. The CDR3 reads CASSQDLGGTQYF. The CDR3 DNA sequence: TGCGCCAGCAGCCAAGATTTGGGGGGTACGCAGTATTTT.

This chain links TRBV19 with TRBJ2-5, with 9 bases that match TRBD2. The DNA end is more similar to TRBJ2-7, so the J call may be wrong. Germline values: CDR1 LNHDA, CDR2 SQIVND (reference sequence). The CDR3 is 14 amino acids. CDR3: CASSSASGIYEQYF. In DNA, the CDR3 is TGTGCCAGTAGTAGCGCTAGCGGGATCTACGAGCAGTACTTC.

This chain connects TRBV27 to TRBJ1-4, with a possible D match to TRBD1 (5 bases). Trimming left V 3 bases short and J 10 bases short, with 12 bases between. There are 13 residues in the CDR3. Germline values: CDR1 MNHEY, CDR2 SMNVEV (reference sequence). CDR3 in DNA: TGTGCCAGCAGTTTGGGATTAGGGGCAAAACTGTTTTTT. It specifies CASSLGLGAKLFF.

The genes are TRBV29-1 and TRBJ2-1; a possible D gene is TRBD2 (6 bases). Germline V gene sequence: CDR1 SQVTM, CDR2 ANQGSEA. Trimming cost V 4 bases and J 10 bases, with 17 bases left between them. The CDR3 is made up of 13 amino acids. DNA of the CDR3: TGCAGCGTTGTTGGGGGGATTCTCGGAGAGCAGTTCTTC. This encodes CSVVGGILGEQFF.